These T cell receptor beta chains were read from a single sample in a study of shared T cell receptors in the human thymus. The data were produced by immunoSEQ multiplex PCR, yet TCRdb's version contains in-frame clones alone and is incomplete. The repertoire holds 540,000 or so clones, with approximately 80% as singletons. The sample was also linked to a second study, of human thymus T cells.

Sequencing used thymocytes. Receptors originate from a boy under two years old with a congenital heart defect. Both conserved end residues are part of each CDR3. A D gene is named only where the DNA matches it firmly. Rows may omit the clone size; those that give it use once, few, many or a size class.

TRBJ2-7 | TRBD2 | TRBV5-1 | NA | TGCGCCAGCAGCTTGGCCGGGACTAGCGGCTACGAGCAGTACTTC | CASSLAGTSGYEQYF
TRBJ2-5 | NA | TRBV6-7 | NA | TGTGCCAGCAGGCGGGGTGCGGGGCAAGAGACCCAGTACTTC | CASRRGAGQETQYF
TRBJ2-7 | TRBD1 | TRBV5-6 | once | TGTGCCAGCAGCTCCCTGGACCCGGACAGGGGGGGACCTTTACGTGAGCAGTACTTC | CASSSLDPDRGGPLREQYF
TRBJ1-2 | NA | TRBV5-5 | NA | TGTGCCAGCAGCTGGTGGACAGAAGCTAACTATGGCTACACCTTC | CASSWWTEANYGYTF
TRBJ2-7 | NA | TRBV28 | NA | TGTGCCACCCTCCGCCGGAGGGCCTACGAGCAGTACTTC | CATLRRRAYEQYF
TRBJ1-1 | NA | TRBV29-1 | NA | TGCAGCGTTGAAGATGAGACAGTTGTAGCTTTCTTT | CSVEDETVVAFF
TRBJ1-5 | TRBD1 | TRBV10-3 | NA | TGTGCCATCAGCGACAGGGGGCTAAGGAATCAGCCCCAGCATTTT | CAISDRGLRNQPQHF
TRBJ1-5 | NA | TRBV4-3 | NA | TGCGCCAGCAGCCAAGGTAGGGGTCAGCCCCAGCATTTT | CASSQGRGQPQHF
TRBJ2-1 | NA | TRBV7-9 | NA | TGTGCCAGCAGCTTAGAGGCGGCCAGCTCCTACAATGAGCAGTTCTTC | CASSLEAASSYNEQFF
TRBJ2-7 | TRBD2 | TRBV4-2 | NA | TGTGCCAGCAGCCAAGAGGGGACTAGCGGGAGCGGTGCCTACGAGCAGTACTTC | CASSQEGTSGSGAYEQYF
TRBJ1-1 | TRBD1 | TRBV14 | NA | TGTGCCAGCAGCCCAAGGACAGGGTTGACTGAAGCTTTCTTT | CASSPRTGLTEAFF
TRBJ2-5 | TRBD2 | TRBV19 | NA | TGTGCCAGTAGTATAAGCGGGACCGCTCCACCAGAGACCCAGTACTTC | CASSISGTAPPETQYF
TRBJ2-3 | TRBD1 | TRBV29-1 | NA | TGCAGCGCTAGGACAGGCGCACCCCGCACAGATACGCAGTATTTT | CSARTGAPRTDTQYF
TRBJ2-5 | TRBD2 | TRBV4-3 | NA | TGCGCCAGCAGCCAAGAGCGGGCAAGGGGACCGGGGGGAGAGACCCAGTACTTC | CASSQERARGPGGETQYF
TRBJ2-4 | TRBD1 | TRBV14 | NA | TGTGCCAGCAGCCACCCGACAGGGGGCTGGGGAAACATTCAGTACTTC | CASSHPTGGWGNIQYF
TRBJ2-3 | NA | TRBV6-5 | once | TGTGCCAGCGCCTTACTTGGCACAGATACGCAGTATTTT | CASALLGTDTQYF
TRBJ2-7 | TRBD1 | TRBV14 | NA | TGTGCCAGCAGCCAGGGGACAGGACAGGCCTCCTACGAGCAGTACTTC | CASSQGTGQASYEQYF
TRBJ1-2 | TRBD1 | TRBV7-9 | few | TGTGCCAGCAGCTTAGGAGGACAGGGGTTGCATGGCTACACCTTC | CASSLGGQGLHGYTF
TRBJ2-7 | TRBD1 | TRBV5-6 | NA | TGTGCCAGCAGCTCCAGGGGAGAAGGGGGCAAATACGAGCAGTACTTC | CASSSRGEGGKYEQYF
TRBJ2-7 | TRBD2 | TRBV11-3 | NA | TGTGCCAGCAGCCCGGCTAGCGGACCCTACGAGCAGTACTTC | CASSPASGPYEQYF
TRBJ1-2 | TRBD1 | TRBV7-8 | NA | TGTGCCAGCAGCTTAGCCTGGGACAGGGATAACTATGGCTACACCTTC | CASSLAWDRDNYGYTF
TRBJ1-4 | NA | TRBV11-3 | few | TGTGCCAGCAGCTTAGTCCCCCCCCCTCGACAGTCCTCTAATGAAAAACTGTTTTTT | CASSLVPPPRQSSNEKLFF
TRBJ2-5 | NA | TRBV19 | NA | TGTGCCAGTAGTATTGGCAGGGGCGCCGAGACCCAGTACTTC | CASSIGRGAETQYF
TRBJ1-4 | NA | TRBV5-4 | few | TGTGCCAGCAGCTTGGGGCAGGGTAATGAAAAACTGTTTTTT | CASSLGQGNEKLFF
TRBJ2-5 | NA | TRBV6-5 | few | TGTGCCAGCAGGGAACAGGGCACGTTCCGAGAGACCCAGTACTTC | CASREQGTFRETQYF
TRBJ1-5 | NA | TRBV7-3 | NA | TGTGCCAGCTCTTCAGGGGTCAATCAGCCCCAGCATTTT | CASSSGVNQPQHF
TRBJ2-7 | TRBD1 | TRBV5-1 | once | TGCGCCAGCAGCACCGACAGGGTTGCAGAGCACAACGAGCAGTACTTC | CASSTDRVAEHNEQYF
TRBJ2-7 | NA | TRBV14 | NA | TGTGCCAGCAGCCAAGATAGGAGTAGCCCACCGGTACCCTACGAGCAGTACTTC | CASSQDRSSPPVPYEQYF
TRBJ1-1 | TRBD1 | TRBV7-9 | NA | TGTGCCAGCAGCGCACTTACCAAGACAGGGAGGACCGAAGCTTTCTTT | CASSALTKTGRTEAFF
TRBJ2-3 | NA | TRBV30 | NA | TGTGCCTGGAGTGTATCATTCAGGGGTAACACAGATACGCAGTATTTT | CAWSVSFRGNTDTQYF
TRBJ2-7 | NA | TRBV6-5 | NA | TGTGCCAGCAGCTCAACCGGGACAAGGCGGTACGAGCAGTACTTC | CASSSTGTRRYEQYF
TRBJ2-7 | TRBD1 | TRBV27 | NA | TGTGCCAGCAGGGGTAAAGGGACAGCAGACTACGAGCAGTACTTC | CASRGKGTADYEQYF
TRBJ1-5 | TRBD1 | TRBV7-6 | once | TGTGCCAGCAGCTTAGGTATCCGGAGGACAGGGGCAGATCAGCCCCAGCATTTT | CASSLGIRRTGADQPQHF
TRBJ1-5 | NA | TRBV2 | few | TGTGCCAGCAGTGAGACGGACAGAAATCAGCCCCAGCATTTT | CASSETDRNQPQHF
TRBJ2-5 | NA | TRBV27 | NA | TGTGCCAGCAGGGGTCGGACAGACCAAGAGACCCAGTACTTC | CASRGRTDQETQYF
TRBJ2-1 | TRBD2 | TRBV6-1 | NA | TGTGCCAGCAGTGAGGGTCCGGGACTAGCGGACTCCTACAATGAGCAGTTCTTC | CASSEGPGLADSYNEQFF
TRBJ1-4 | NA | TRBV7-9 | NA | TGTGCCAGCAGCTTAGTCCAGGGGAAAAATGAAAAACTGTTTTTT | CASSLVQGKNEKLFF
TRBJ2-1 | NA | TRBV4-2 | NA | TGTGCCAGCAGCCAAGAGGGACGACTAGGGTACAATGAGCAGTTCTTC | CASSQEGRLGYNEQFF
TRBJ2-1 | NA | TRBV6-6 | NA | TGTGCCAGCAGTTATAGGGGTGAGCAGTTCTTC | CASSYRGEQFF
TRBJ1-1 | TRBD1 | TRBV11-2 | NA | TGTGCCAGCAGCCCCCCGGTCGTGTCAGGGGGCGGAATGAACACTGAAGCTTTCTTT | CASSPPVVSGGGMNTEAFF
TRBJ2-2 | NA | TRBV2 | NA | TGTGCCAGCAGCCAGAACACCGGGGAGCTGTTTTTT | CASSQNTGELFF
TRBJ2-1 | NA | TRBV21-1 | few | TGTGCCAGCAGTCGGTGGGCGGGAATAGGGGACTCCTACAATGAGCAGTTCTTC | CASSRWAGIGDSYNEQFF
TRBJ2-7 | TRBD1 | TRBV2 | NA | TGTGCCAGCAGGAATATGGGAAGGGACAGGGATGCTAGCGGCCGCTACGAGCAGTACTTC | CASRNMGRDRDASGRYEQYF
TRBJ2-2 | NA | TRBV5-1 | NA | TGCGCCAGCAGCTTTTTTCGGGGAGGCCGGGAGCTGTTTTTT | CASSFFRGGRELFF
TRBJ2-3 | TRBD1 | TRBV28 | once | TGTGCCAGCAGTAACAGGGGGCCACACACAGATACGCAGTATTTT | CASSNRGPHTDTQYF
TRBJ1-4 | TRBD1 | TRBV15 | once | TGTGCCCCCAGCAGAGAACCGCCGGGACAGGGGATTCTGGAAAAACTGTTTTTT | CAPSREPPGQGILEKLFF
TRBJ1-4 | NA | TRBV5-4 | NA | TGTGCCAGCAGCCCAGGCACCACACACCTAAATGAAAAACTGTTTTTT | CASSPGTTHLNEKLFF
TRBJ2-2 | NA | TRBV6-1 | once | TGTGCCAGCAGTGCGGGGACCGGGGAGCTGTTTTTT | CASSAGTGELFF